The next 3 T cell receptor beta chains were all read from a single sample in a study of shared clonotypes between healthy human individuals. Only in-frame clones appear in the TCRdb table, and some are missing; sequencing was by immunoSEQ multiplex PCR. The sample has 2 million to 2.5 million clones, approximately 90% seen once. Sequencing input: naive CD4+ T cells from PBMCs. The subset is: CD45RA+ positively selected. All receptors derive from a man aged 18 to 30 in good health. Some clones in this sample may be carry-over from other donors' samples.

The chain has TRBV25-1 and TRBJ2-2; the D gene is possibly TRBD1 (6 bases). The CDR3 covers 15 residues. The V gene lost 4 bases and the J gene lost 5 bases, with 14 bases spanning the gap. Germline V CDR1 and CDR2: MGHDK, SYGVNS. CDR3 nucleotides: TGTGCCAGCAGTGGGACAGATAAGGGGACCGGGGAGCTGTTTTTT. Its protein is CASSGTDKGTGELFF.

The chain joins TRBV6-1 to TRBJ2-1; D possibly corresponds to TRBD1 (7 bases). This CDR3 is 14 amino acids long. Germline V gene lookup returns CDR1 MNHNS and CDR2 SASEGT. V was shortened by 0 bases and J by 11 bases, with 14 bases between the two germline ends. CDR3 sequence reads: CASSEAPGGHQQFF. The DNA of the CDR3 is TGTGCCAGCAGTGAAGCGCCAGGGGGGCATCAGCAGTTCTTC.

The chain joins TRBV11-1 to TRBJ2-4; D is perhaps TRBD2 (5 bases). Trimming took 1 base from V and 8 from J, leaving 18 bases between them. Germline assignment: CDR1 SGHAT and CDR2 FQDESV (reference sequence). The CDR3 has 16 amino acids. In DNA form, the CDR3 reads TGTGCCAGCAGCTTAGTGGATAGTCTTGCGGGTCACATTCAGTACTTC. This sequence encodes CASSLVDSLAGHIQYF.